Listed below are T cell receptor beta chains from one sample, sequenced in a study of human T cells and chemical hapten exposure. Each CDR3 protein is one row after TCRdb ran MiXCR on the RACE reads. The data show roughly 120,000 distinct CDR3 sequences, approximately 13% seen once. Here the sequenced sample was whole blood, taken in connection with sensitization to the hapten diphenylcyclopropenone (DPC). The receptor set was obtained from a woman under 30 with alopecia areata. Some clones in this sample may be carry-over from other donors' samples. The conserved cysteine and the conserved F or W are not part of the CDR3 here. A D gene is named only where the DNA matches it firmly. Some rows mark clone size as missing; the rest say once, few, many or name a class of expanded clone.

d_gene	abundance	v_gene	CDR3aa
TRBD2	many	TRBV7-2	ASSLLAGTDTQY
TRBD1	few	TRBV6-6	ASTQGAGTGAYEQY
TRBD1	-	TRBV6-5	ASSYEGGQGSPLH
-	many	TRBV11-2	ASSRYQVPATGELF
TRBD2	few	TRBV11-3	ASSIGGDSEEQF
TRBD2	-	TRBV7-2	ASSPRPRASGEQY
-	many	TRBV14	ASSWGLEDDEQF
TRBD2	-	TRBV29-1	SVERGVRAQETQY
-	few	TRBV9	ASSVAGESEQY
-	few	TRBV11-3	ASTPRDLAKNIQY
-	-	TRBV7-8	ASSLGSQSNQPQH
-	many	TRBV20-1	SARQGNQPQH
-	-	TRBV7-9	ASTHLRWGPSTDTQY
-	few	TRBV5-4	ASSGLSTDTQY
TRBD1	-	TRBV3-1	ASSFDRANEQF
TRBD2	few	TRBV29-1	SVSKRGYTGELF
TRBD1	-	TRBV7-9	ASSLGTGVSNEQF
TRBD1	-	TRBV28	ASSLSQGARTDTQY
-	many	TRBV7-2	ASSLVPVKGSTGELF
-	many	TRBV3-1	ASSPLLGAYEQY
-	few	TRBV7-2	ASSLDTLEAF
-	-	TRBV18	ASSPQTGRYEQY